The source of this T cell receptor (beta chain) is a study of blood T cell repertoires in COVID-19. Study summary: From the United States, Italy and Spain came samples of acute and convalescent COVID-19.

The protocol was immunoSEQ multiplex PCR, while the TCRdb copy is restricted to in-frame clones and leaves out a portion. This table has under 75,000 clones, around 76% appearing once. CDR1 and CDR2 (germline): ENHRY, SYGVKD. V shed 4 bases and J 6 bases; nucleotides not matched to a gene: 9. This CDR3 contains 16 residues. The receptor comes from a woman of 80 years or more with acute or convalescent COVID-19. The sample was peripheral blood. The chain joins TRBV10-3 to TRBJ1-1; 12 nucleotides line up with TRBD1. The CDR3 DNA reads TGTGCCATCAGTGCGGGACAGGGGGCGATTCGTTCTGAAGCTTTCTTT. It specifies CAISAGQGAIRSEAFF.